The present TCR beta chain was sequenced within a study of blood T cell repertoires in COVID-19. Germline loops: CDR1 SGHRS, CDR2 YFSETQ. CDR3 length: 15 amino acids. Trimming took 2 bases from V and 8 from J; bases not matched to a gene: 6. Profiling relied on immunoSEQ multiplex PCR, and the TCRdb table lists in-frame clones only, not all of them. The table includes roughly 700,000 clones, around 89% detected once. Material for sequencing was peripheral blood. The source of this sequence is a woman younger than 30 with acute or convalescent COVID-19. This sequence joins TRBV5-1 and TRBJ2-1, with 11 bases fitting TRBD2. CDR3 protein: CASSFVAGGPDEQFF. The DNA of the CDR3 is TGCGCCAGCAGCTTCGTAGCGGGGGGGCCGGATGAGCAGTTCTTC.